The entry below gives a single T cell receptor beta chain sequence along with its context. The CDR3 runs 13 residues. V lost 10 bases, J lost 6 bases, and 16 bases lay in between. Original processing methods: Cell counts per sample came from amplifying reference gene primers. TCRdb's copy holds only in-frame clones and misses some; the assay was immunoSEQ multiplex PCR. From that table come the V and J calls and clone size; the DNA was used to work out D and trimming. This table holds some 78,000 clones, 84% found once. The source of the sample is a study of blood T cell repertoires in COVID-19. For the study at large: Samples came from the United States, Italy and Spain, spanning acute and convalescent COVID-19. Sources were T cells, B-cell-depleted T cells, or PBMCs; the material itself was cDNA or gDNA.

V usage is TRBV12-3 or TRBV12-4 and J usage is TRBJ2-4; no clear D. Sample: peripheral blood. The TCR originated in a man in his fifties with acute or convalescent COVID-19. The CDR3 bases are TGTGCCACCTCCCCGGGTGGGTTAAACATTCAGTACTTC. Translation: CATSPGGLNIQYF.